The source of this T cell receptor (beta chain) is a study of blood T cell repertoires in COVID-19. Study overall: COVID-19 samples, acute and convalescent, were from the United States, Italy and Spain.

Clones were read by immunoSEQ multiplex PCR, and TCRdb kept only the in-frame ones, dropping some. The repertoire consists of fewer than 400,000 clones, with around 90% occurring once and the leading ten covering about 3%. Germline CDR1 and CDR2: MNHNS and SASEGT. The CDR3 has 18 residues. V was clipped by 2 bases and J by 5 bases, with 24 bases between them. Sequencing was done on a sample of peripheral blood. The J gene is TRBJ1-2, the V gene TRBV6-1, with D possibly TRBD1 on 6 matching bases. The clonotype was recovered from a human donor in a cohort sampled during active COVID-19. CDR3 sequence: CASSEIVNRVVLGYGYTF. DNA for the CDR3: TGTGCCAGCAGTGAAATAGTGAACAGGGTGGTTTTAGGGTATGGCTACACCTTC.